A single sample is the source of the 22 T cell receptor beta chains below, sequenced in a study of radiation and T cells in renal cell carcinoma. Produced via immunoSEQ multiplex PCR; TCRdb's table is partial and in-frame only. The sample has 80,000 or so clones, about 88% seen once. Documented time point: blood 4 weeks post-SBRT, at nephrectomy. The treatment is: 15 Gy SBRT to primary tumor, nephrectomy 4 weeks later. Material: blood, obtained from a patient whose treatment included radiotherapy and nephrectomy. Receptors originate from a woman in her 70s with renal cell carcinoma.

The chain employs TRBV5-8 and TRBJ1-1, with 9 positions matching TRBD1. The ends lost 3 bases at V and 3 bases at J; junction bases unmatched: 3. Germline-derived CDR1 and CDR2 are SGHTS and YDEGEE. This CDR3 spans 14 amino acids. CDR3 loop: CASSSGQGYTEAFF. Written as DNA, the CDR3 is TGTGCCAGCAGCTCGGGACAGGGTTACACTGAAGCTTTCTTT. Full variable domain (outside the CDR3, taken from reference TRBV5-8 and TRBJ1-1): EAGVTQSPTHLIKTRGQQATLRCSPISGHTSVYWYQQALGLGLQFLLWYDEGEERNRGNFPPRFSGRQFPNYSSELNVNALELEDSALYLCASSSGQGYTEAFFGQGTRLTVV.

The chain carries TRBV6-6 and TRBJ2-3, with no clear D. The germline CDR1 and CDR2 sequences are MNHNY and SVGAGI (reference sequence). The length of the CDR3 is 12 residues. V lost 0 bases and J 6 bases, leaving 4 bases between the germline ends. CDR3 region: CASSYSIDTQYF. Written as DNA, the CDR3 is TGTGCCAGCAGTTACTCGATCGATACGCAGTATTTT.

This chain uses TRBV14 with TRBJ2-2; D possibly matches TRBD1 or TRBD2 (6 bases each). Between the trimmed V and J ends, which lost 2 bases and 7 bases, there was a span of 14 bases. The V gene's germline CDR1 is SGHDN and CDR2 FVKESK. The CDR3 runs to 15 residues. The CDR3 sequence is CASSQLGRGLGELFF. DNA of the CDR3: TGTGCCAGCAGCCAATTAGGACGGGGGCTCGGGGAGCTGTTTTTT.

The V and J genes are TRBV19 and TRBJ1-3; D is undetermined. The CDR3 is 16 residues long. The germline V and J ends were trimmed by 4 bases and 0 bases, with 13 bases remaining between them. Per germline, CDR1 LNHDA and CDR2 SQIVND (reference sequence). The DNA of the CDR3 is TGTGCCAGTAGTAATTGGCGATCACCCTCTGGAAACACCATATATTTT. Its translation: CASSNWRSPSGNTIYF.

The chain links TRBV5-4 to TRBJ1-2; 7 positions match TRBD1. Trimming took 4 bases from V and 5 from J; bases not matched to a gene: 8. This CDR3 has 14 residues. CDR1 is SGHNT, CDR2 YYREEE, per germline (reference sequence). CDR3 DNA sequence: TGTGCCAGCAGCATAAACAGGGGACTGTATGGCTACACCTTC. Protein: CASSINRGLYGYTF.

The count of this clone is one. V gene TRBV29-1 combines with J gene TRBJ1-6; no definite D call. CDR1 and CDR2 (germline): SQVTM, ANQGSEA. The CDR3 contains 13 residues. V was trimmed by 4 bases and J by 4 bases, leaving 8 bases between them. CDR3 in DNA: TGCAGCGTTGCACAGAGTTATAATTCACCCCTCCACTTT. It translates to CSVAQSYNSPLHF.

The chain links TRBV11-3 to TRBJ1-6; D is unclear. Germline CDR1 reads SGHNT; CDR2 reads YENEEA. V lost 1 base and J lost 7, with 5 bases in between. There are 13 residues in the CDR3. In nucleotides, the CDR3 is TGTGCCAGCAGCTTAGGAGGGAATTCACCCCTCCACTTT. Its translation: CASSLGGNSPLHF.

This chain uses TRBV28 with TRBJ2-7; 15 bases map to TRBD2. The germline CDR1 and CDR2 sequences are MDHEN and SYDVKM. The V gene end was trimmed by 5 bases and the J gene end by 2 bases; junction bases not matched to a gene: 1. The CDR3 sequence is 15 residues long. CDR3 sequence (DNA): TGTGCCAGCAGTCGGACTAGCGGGGGGGCCTACGAGCAGTACTTC. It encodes CASSRTSGGAYEQYF.

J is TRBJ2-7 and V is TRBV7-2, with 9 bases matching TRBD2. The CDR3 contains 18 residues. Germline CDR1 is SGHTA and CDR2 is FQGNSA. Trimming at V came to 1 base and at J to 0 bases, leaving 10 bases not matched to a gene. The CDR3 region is CASSLGPSGGTSSYEQYF. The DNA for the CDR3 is TGTGCCAGCAGCTTAGGACCCAGCGGGGGGACGAGCTCCTACGAGCAGTACTTC.

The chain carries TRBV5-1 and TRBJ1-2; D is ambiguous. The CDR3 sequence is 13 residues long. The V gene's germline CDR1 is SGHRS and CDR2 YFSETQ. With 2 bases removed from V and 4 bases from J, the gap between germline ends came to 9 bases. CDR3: CASSLGLSYGYTF. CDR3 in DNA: TGCGCCAGCAGCTTAGGACTCTCCTATGGCTACACCTTC.

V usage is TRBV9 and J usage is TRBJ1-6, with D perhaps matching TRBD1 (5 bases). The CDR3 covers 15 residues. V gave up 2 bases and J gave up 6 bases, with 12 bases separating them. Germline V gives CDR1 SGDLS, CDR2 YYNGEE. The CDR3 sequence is CASSVSGNGNSPLHF. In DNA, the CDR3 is TGTGCCAGCAGCGTTTCAGGGAACGGTAATTCACCCCTCCACTTT.

The CDR3 reads CASSLGVNYGYTF. CDR3 nucleotides: TGTGCCAGCAGCTTAGGAGTTAACTATGGCTACACCTTC. The genes are TRBV7-2 and TRBJ1-2; no reliable D call. The germline V and J ends were trimmed by 1 base and 1 base, with 4 bases remaining between them. The CDR3 totals 13 residues. Germline values: CDR1 SGHTA, CDR2 FQGNSA.

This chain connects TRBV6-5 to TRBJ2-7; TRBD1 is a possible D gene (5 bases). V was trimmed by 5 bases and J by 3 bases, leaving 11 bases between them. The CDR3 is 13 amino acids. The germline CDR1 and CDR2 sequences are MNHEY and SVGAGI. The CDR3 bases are TGTGCCAGCAGTGACCCGACAGACTACGAGCAGTACTTC. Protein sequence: CASSDPTDYEQYF.

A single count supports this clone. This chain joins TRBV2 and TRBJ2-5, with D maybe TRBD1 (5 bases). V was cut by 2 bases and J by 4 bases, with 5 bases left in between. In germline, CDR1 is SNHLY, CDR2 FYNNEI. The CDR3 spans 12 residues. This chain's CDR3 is CASSETGETQYF. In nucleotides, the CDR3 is TGTGCCAGCAGTGAAACAGGAGAGACCCAGTACTTC. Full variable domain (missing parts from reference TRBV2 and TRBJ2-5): EPEVTQTPSHQVTQMGQEVILRCVPISNHLYFYWYRQILGQKVEFLVSFYNNEISEKSEIFDDQFSVERPDGSNFTLKIRSTKLEDSAMYFCASSETGETQYFGPGTRLLVL.

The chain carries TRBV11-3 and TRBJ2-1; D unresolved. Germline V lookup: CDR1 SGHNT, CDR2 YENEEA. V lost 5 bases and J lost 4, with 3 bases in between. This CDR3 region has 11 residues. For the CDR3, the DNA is TGTGCCAGCAGCCCGTACAATGAGCAGTTCTTC. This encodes CASSPYNEQFF.

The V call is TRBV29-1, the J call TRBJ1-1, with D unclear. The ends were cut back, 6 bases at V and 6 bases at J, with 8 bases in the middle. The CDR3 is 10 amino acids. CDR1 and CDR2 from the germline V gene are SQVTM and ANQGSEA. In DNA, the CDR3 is TGCAGCGTGCTCGGGCCTGAAGCTTTCTTT. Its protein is CSVLGPEAFF.

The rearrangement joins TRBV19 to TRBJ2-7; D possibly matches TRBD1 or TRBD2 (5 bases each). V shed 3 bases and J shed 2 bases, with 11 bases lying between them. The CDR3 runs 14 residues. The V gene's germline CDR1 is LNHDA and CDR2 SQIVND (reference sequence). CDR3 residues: CASSIGQGAYEQYF. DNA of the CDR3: TGTGCCAGTAGTATTGGGCAGGGAGCCTACGAGCAGTACTTC. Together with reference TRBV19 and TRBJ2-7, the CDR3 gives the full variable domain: DGGITQSPKYLFRKEGQNVTLSCEQNLNHDAMYWYRQDPGQGLRLIYYSQIVNDFQKGDIAEGYSVSREKKESFPLTVTSAQKNPTAFYLCASSIGQGAYEQYFGPGTRLTVT.

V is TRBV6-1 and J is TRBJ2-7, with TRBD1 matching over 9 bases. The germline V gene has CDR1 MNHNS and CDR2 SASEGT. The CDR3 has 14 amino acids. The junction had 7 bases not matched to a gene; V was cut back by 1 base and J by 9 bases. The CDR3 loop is CASSEGWGQGRQYF. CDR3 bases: TGTGCCAGCAGTGAAGGATGGGGACAGGGACGGCAGTACTTC.

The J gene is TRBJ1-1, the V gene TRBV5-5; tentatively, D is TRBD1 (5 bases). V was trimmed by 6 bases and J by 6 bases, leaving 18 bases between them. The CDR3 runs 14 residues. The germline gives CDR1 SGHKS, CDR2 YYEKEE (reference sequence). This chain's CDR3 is CASIPRGREAEAFF. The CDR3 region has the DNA TGTGCCAGCATCCCTCGGGGGAGGGAAGCTGAAGCTTTCTTT.

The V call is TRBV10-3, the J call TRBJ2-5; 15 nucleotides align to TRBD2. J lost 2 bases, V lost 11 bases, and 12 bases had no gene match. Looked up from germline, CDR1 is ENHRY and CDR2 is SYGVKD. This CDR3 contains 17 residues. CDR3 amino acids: CASSSGTSGGYQETQYF. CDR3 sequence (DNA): TGTGCCTCTTCATCCGGGACTAGCGGGGGGTATCAAGAGACCCAGTACTTC.

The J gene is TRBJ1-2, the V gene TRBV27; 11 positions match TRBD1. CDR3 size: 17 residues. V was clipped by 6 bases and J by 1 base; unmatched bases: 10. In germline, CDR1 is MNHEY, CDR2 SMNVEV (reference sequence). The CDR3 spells CASREGQGELFNYGYTF. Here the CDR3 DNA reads TGTGCCAGCAGGGAGGGACAGGGGGAACTCTTTAACTATGGCTACACCTTC.

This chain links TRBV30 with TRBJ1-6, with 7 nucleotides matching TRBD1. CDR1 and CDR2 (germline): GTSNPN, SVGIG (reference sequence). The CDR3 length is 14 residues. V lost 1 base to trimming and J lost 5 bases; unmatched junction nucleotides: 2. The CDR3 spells CAWSGDRDNSPLHF. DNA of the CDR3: TGTGCCTGGAGTGGAGACAGGGATAATTCACCCCTCCACTTT.